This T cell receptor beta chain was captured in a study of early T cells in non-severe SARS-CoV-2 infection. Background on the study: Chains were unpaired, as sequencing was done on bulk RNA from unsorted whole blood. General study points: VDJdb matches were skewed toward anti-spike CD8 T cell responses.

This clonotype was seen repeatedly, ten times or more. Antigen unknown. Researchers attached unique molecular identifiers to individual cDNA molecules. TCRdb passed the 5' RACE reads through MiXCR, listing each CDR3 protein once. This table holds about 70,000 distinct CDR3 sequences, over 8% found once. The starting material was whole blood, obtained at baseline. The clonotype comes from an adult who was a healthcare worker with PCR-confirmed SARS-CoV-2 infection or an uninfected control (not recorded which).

The CDR3 reads CATRSSDRDNEQFF. In DNA form, the CDR3 reads TGTGCCACCAGATCGTCAGACAGGGACAATGAGCAGTTCTTC. The gene calls are TRBV15 and TRBJ2-1; 7 nucleotides match TRBD1. CDR3 length: 14 amino acids. V shed 6 bases and J 5 bases; nucleotides not matched to a gene: 7. Per germline, CDR1 LNHNV and CDR2 YYDKDF (reference sequence).